A selection of T cell receptor beta chains follows, all from one sample in a study of CD8 T cells in Susac syndrome. Each CDR3 protein gets one entry after TCRdb re-called the immunoSEQ multiplex PCR reads with MiXCR. This sample has about 130,000 distinct CDR3 sequences, with approximately 94% found just once. The sample taken for sequencing was CD4+ T cells from PBMCs. The source is a human donor with multiple sclerosis. The CDR3 runs from the conserved cysteine through the conserved F or W. A D gene is named only where the DNA matches it firmly. Size values are once, few and many counts, or a class for expanded clones, and some rows have none.

cdr3_nt cdr3_aa j_call cdr3_length v_call d_call clone_size
TGTGCCAGTAGTCCTAGACAGGGGTTCGAGCAGCCCCAGCATTTT CASSPRQGFEQPQHF TRBJ1-5 15 TRBV19 TRBD1 .
TGCAGCGCCCTTTGGGGGATCTCCAATGAGCAGTTCTTC CSALWGISNEQFF TRBJ2-1 13 TRBV29-1 . .
TGCAGTGCTCCCACAGGGTCCTACGAGCAGTACTTC CSAPTGSYEQYF TRBJ2-7 12 TRBV20-1 . once
TGTGCCAGCAAGAGGACAGGGTCTACCTACGAGCAGTACTTC CASKRTGSTYEQYF TRBJ2-7 14 TRBV12-3/TRBV12-4 TRBD1 .
TGTGCCAGCAGCTTAGGTCAACAGACCAAAGAGACCCAGTACTTC CASSLGQQTKETQYF TRBJ2-5 15 TRBV7-7 . .
TGTGCCAGCAGCTTACACAACCAGGGTGGTGGGGCCAACGTCCTGACTTTC CASSLHNQGGGANVLTF TRBJ2-6 17 TRBV7-9 . .
TGTGCCAGCAGCTTAGCGGAGACAGATACGCAGTATTTT CASSLAETDTQYF TRBJ2-3 13 TRBV7-7 . .
TGTGCCAGCAGTCAGACAGGGGGCTCGAACACTGAAGCTTTCTTT CASSQTGGSNTEAFF TRBJ1-1 15 TRBV12-3/TRBV12-4 TRBD1 .
TGTGCCAGCAGCTTAAACACAGGGATTACGGGAACCCAGTACTTC CASSLNTGITGTQYF TRBJ2-5 15 TRBV7-2 . .
TGTGCCAGCAGCGGGGGGACCCAGTACTTC CASSGGTQYF TRBJ2-5 10 TRBV7-9 . .
TGCAGCGTTGTGGGCAGGGCTTCTTACAATGAGCAGTTCTTC CSVVGRASYNEQFF TRBJ2-1 14 TRBV29-1 . .
TGTGCCAGTGCAAGGGCAGGAGATCTCTGGGACACTGAAGCTTTCTTT CASARAGDLWDTEAFF TRBJ1-1 16 TRBV7-9 . .
TGTGCCAGCAGCCTAGACAGGGGAAGGTACGAGCAGTACTTC CASSLDRGRYEQYF TRBJ2-7 14 TRBV7-2 TRBD1 .
TGTGCCAGCAGTTATAGGGGGATCTACGACTCTGGAAACACCATATATTTT CASSYRGIYDSGNTIYF TRBJ1-3 17 TRBV6-5 . .